These 31 T cell receptor beta chains share one sample of origin, sequenced in a study of graft-versus-host responses after intestinal transplantation. Repertoires were generated with immunoSEQ multiplex PCR, while TCRdb's copy carries only in-frame clones and drops some. The sample shows over 100,000 clones, over 80% of them seen only once. These TCRs' antigens remain unknown. Sequencing was performed on unstimulated CD4+ T cells sorted from spleen or lymph node cells, taken before intestinal transplant. Receptors were obtained from a human donor who received an intestinal transplant.

The chain employs TRBV28 and TRBJ1-2, with 7 bases that match TRBD1. Trimming took 5 bases from V and 5 from J; bases not matched to a gene: 14. The V gene's germline CDR1 is MDHEN and CDR2 SYDVKM. The CDR3 totals 16 residues. CDR3 loop: CASSGEGAGGGYGYTF. DNA of the CDR3: TGTGCCAGCAGTGGTGAGGGGGCCGGGGGCGGTTATGGCTACACCTTC.

V is TRBV10-2 and J is TRBJ2-7; a weak D match, TRBD1 (6 bases). V was shortened by 6 bases and J by 2 bases, with 11 bases between the two germline ends. The CDR3 runs to 13 residues. Germline V gene sequence: CDR1 WSHSY, CDR2 SAAADI. The CDR3 DNA is TGCGCCAGCAGCGCAAACAGGGCCTACGAGCAGTACTTC. Protein product: CASSANRAYEQYF.

The chain recombines TRBV5-1 with TRBJ2-2; D is undetermined. The V and J ends lost 1 base and 0 bases respectively, with 10 bases between them. In germline, CDR1 is SGHRS, CDR2 YFSETQ. This CDR3 comprises 16 residues. The CDR3, as DNA: TGCGCCAGCAGCTTGACTAAATTTGCGAACACCGGGGAGCTGTTTTTT. Residues: CASSLTKFANTGELFF. The whole variable domain, remainder taken from reference TRBV5-1 and TRBJ2-2, is KAGVTQTPRYLIKTRGQQVTLSCSPISGHRSVSWYQQTPGQGLQFLFEYFSETQRNKGNFPGRFSGRQFSNSRSEMNVSTLELGDSALYLCASSLTKFANTGELFFGEGSRLTVL.

V gene TRBV19 combines with J gene TRBJ2-2; tentatively, D is TRBD1 or TRBD2 (6 bases each). There are 17 residues in the CDR3. Trimming stripped 6 bases from V and 3 bases from J, with 20 bases between. The germline gives CDR1 LNHDA, CDR2 SQIVND (reference sequence). CDR3 region: CASRTLIGGRDTGELFF. The CDR3 DNA reads TGTGCCAGTAGGACTCTGATCGGGGGCAGGGACACCGGGGAGCTGTTTTTT.

The chain uses TRBV14 and TRBJ2-1, with a weak D call TRBD2 (6 bases). V was pared by 2 bases and J by 6 bases, with 11 bases between. Germline V gene lookup returns CDR1 SGHDN and CDR2 FVKESK. CDR3 length equals 14 residues. The DNA of the CDR3 is TGTGCCAGCAGCCAAAGACTAGGACGCAATGAGCAGTTCTTC. It yields the protein CASSQRLGRNEQFF. Drawing the rest from reference TRBV14 and TRBJ2-1, the complete variable domain is EAGVTQFPSHSVIEKGQTVTLRCDPISGHDNLYWYRRVMGKEIKFLLHFVKESKQDESGMPNNRFLAERTGGTYSTLKVQPAELEDSGVYFCASSQRLGRNEQFFGPGTRLTVL.

The chain links TRBV9 to TRBJ2-3; D gene uncertain. The CDR3 extends over 15 amino acids. The V gene's germline CDR1 is SGDLS and CDR2 YYNGEE. Trimming pared 0 bases from V and 3 bases from J, leaving 11 bases between. CDR3 region: CASSVAAEGTDTQYF. For the CDR3, the DNA is TGTGCCAGCAGCGTAGCCGCCGAAGGAACAGATACGCAGTATTTT.

The chain links TRBV5-4 to TRBJ2-1, with D perhaps TRBD1 (6 bases). CDR1 and CDR2 from the germline V gene are SGHNT and YYREEE (reference sequence). V was shortened by 0 bases and J by 9 bases, with 16 bases between the two germline ends. The CDR3 is 15 residues long. The CDR3 loop is CASSLESGEDVEQFF. CDR3 DNA: TGTGCCAGCAGCTTGGAATCAGGGGAAGATGTTGAGCAGTTCTTC. Using reference TRBV5-4 and TRBJ2-1 for the parts outside the CDR3, the full variable domain is ETGVTQSPTHLIKTRGQQVTLRCSSQSGHNTVSWYQQALGQGPQFIFQYYREEENGRGNFPPRFSGLQFPNYSSELNVNALELDDSALYLCASSLESGEDVEQFFGPGTRLTVL.

This clone has a single count. J is TRBJ1-5 and V is TRBV5-6; TRBD1 might be the D (5 bases). Germline loops: CDR1 SGHDT, CDR2 YYEEEE. Deletions cut 2 bases from V and 1 base from J, with 13 bases between. The CDR3 is 16 residues long. CDR3 sequence: CASSFYRRGSNQPQHF. CDR3 nucleotide sequence: TGTGCCAGCAGCTTTTACCGAAGGGGAAGCAATCAGCCCCAGCATTTT.

This chain connects TRBV27 to TRBJ2-7; D remains ambiguous. Trimming shortened V by 5 bases and J by 6 bases, and 14 bases separated the two germline ends. The germline CDR1 and CDR2 sequences are MNHEY and SMNVEV (reference sequence). There are 13 residues in the CDR3. The DNA of the CDR3 is TGTGCCAGCAGTAGCACTACGGAGCCCGAGCAGTACTTC. Translating it yields CASSSTTEPEQYF.

The rearrangement joins TRBV18 to TRBJ1-3; tentatively, D is TRBD1 (6 bases). CDR3 length: 18 amino acids. V lost 1 base and J 0 bases, leaving 16 bases between the germline ends. The germline V gene encodes CDR1 KGHSH and CDR2 LQKENI. The chain's CDR3 is CASSPRYRARLSGNTIYF. The CDR3 nucleotides are TGTGCCAGCTCACCACGATACAGGGCCCGACTCTCTGGAAACACCATATATTTT.

The rearrangement links TRBV19 to TRBJ2-2; a possible D gene is TRBD1 (5 bases). V lost 4 bases to trimming and J lost 1 base, with 16 bases between them. The CDR3 sequence is 17 residues long. The germline gives CDR1 LNHDA, CDR2 SQIVND (reference sequence). CDR3 amino acids: CASSTDNKGWNTGELFF. DNA for the CDR3: TGTGCCAGTAGTACGGACAACAAGGGGTGGAACACCGGGGAGCTGTTTTTT.

The V gene is TRBV29-1, the J gene TRBJ2-7; tentatively, D is TRBD1 or TRBD2 (5 bases each). Germline values: CDR1 SQVTM, CDR2 ANQGSEA. The ends were cut back, 6 bases at V and 1 base at J, with 13 bases in the middle. The CDR3 contains 13 residues. The CDR3 sequence is CSVAPGRSYEQYF. CDR3 bases: TGCAGCGTCGCACCGGGACGATCCTACGAGCAGTACTTC.

The chain joins TRBV5-4 to TRBJ2-3; possible D gene TRBD1, 6 bases. V was clipped by 5 bases and J by 0 bases, with 10 bases between them. From germline, CDR1 is SGHNT and CDR2 YYREEE (reference sequence). The CDR3 is 14 amino acids. The CDR3 DNA is TGTGCCAGCAGTTGGGACATTAGCACAGATACGCAGTATTTT. The encoded protein is CASSWDISTDTQYF.

This clone was detected only once. V usage is TRBV7-6 and J usage is TRBJ2-7; 9 bases map to TRBD2. Trimming took 5 bases from V and 3 from J; bases not matched to a gene: 8. This CDR3 is built from 15 residues. The germline V gene has CDR1 SGHVS and CDR2 FNYEAQ. CDR3 sequence (DNA): TGTGCCAGCAGCCACAGGTCACTAGCGGGCTACGAGCAGTACTTC. It translates to CASSHRSLAGYEQYF. The variable domain in full, with the rest retrieved from reference TRBV7-6 and TRBJ2-7, is GAGVSQSPRYKVTKRGQDVALRCDPISGHVSLYWYRQALGQGPEFLTYFNYEAQQDKSGLPNDRFSAERPEGSISTLTIQRTEQRDSAMYRCASSHRSLAGYEQYFGPGTRLTVT.

The gene calls are TRBV5-8 and TRBJ1-5; TRBD1 matches 11 bases. The CDR3 consists of 15 residues. J was trimmed by 5 bases and V by 3 bases; bases with no gene match: 4. The V gene's germline CDR1 is SGHTS and CDR2 YDEGEE. In DNA form, the CDR3 reads TGTGCCAGCAGCTGGGGGACAGGGGGGGATCAGCCCCAGCATTTT. This encodes CASSWGTGGDQPQHF.

The chain has TRBV4-1 and TRBJ2-3, with 7 bases that match TRBD1. With V trimmed by 3 bases and J by 2 bases, 8 bases remained unmatched. This CDR3 region has 16 residues. The germline V gene encodes CDR1 MGHRA and CDR2 YSYEKL. This chain's CDR3 is CASSQVYRGNTDTQYF. In DNA form, the CDR3 reads TGCGCCAGCAGCCAGGTATACAGGGGTAACACAGATACGCAGTATTTT.

This clone was recorded only once. This rearrangement joins TRBV4-2 to TRBJ2-7, with 8 bases identical to TRBD2. The CDR3 is made up of 15 amino acids. CDR1 is LGHNA, CDR2 YNFKEQ, per germline. Trimming took 0 bases from V and 3 from J; bases not matched to a gene: 4. The CDR3 protein is CASSQDSGDFYEQYF. The CDR3 DNA is TGTGCCAGCAGCCAAGATAGCGGGGATTTCTACGAGCAGTACTTC.

This rearrangement joins TRBV28 to TRBJ2-7; either TRBD1 or TRBD2 may fit D (5 bases each). Germline V gene sequence: CDR1 MDHEN, CDR2 SYDVKM. The V end was cut by 5 bases, the J end by 4 bases, with 15 bases between. This CDR3 is built from 14 residues. This CDR3 is CASSPGTTLYEQYF. CDR3 in DNA: TGTGCCAGCAGTCCCGGGACCACACTATACGAGCAGTACTTC.

The genes are TRBV7-2 and TRBJ2-3, with a possible D match to TRBD2 (6 bases). CDR1 is SGHTA, CDR2 FQGNSA, per germline. The CDR3 is made up of 15 amino acids. V lost 2 bases and J 14 bases, leaving 23 bases between the germline ends. CDR3 region: CASSLIPGSRNGWYF. The CDR3 DNA reads as TGTGCCAGCAGCTTAATCCCCGGGAGTAGAAACGGATGGTATTTT.

The chain has TRBV6-5 and TRBJ1-1; D possibly corresponds to TRBD1 (6 bases). The V and J ends lost 1 base and 3 bases respectively, with 9 bases between them. CDR3 length: 14 amino acids. Germline V CDR1 and CDR2: MNHEY, SVGAGI. CDR3 sequence: CASSYWGRDTEAFF. In nucleotides, the CDR3 is TGTGCCAGCAGTTACTGGGGGCGTGACACTGAAGCTTTCTTT.

The gene calls are TRBV29-1 and TRBJ2-2, with D possibly TRBD1 on 6 matching bases. The CDR3 spans 16 residues. Germline CDR1 and CDR2: SQVTM and ANQGSEA. V lost 1 base and J lost 1, with 13 bases in between. This chain's CDR3 is CSVEVAQGLNTGELFF. CDR3 coding DNA: TGCAGCGTTGAAGTTGCGCAGGGGCTGAACACCGGGGAGCTGTTTTTT.

V usage is TRBV5-1 and J usage is TRBJ1-2; TRBD1 is a possible D gene (5 bases). The germline V gene has CDR1 SGHRS and CDR2 YFSETQ. This CDR3 is 14 amino acids long. The V end was cut by 4 bases, the J end by 4 bases, with 14 bases between. Here the CDR3 DNA reads TGCGCCAGCAGCCCGGAGGGGATGAGCTATGGCTACACCTTC. Translating gives CASSPEGMSYGYTF.

This chain joins TRBV15 and TRBJ1-5; D uncertain. Germline V gives CDR1 LNHNV, CDR2 YYDKDF (reference sequence). The CDR3 length is 13 residues. V lost 0 bases and J 8 bases, leaving 8 bases between the germline ends. CDR3 protein: CATSRDRRKPQHF. CDR3 in DNA: TGTGCCACCAGCAGAGATCGTCGGAAGCCCCAGCATTTT.

This chain joins TRBV27 and TRBJ1-2, with TRBD1 identical over 8 bases. Germline CDR1 MNHEY, CDR2 SMNVEV (reference sequence). This CDR3 is built from 15 residues. V shed 4 bases and J 4 bases; nucleotides not matched to a gene: 8. CDR3 in DNA: TGTGCCAGCAGTTCCACAGGGGGAGAAAGCTATGGCTACACCTTC. Encoded protein: CASSSTGGESYGYTF.

This chain connects TRBV14 to TRBJ2-5; D gene uncertain. With 4 bases removed from V and 1 base from J, the gap between germline ends came to 10 bases. Germline CDR1 reads SGHDN; CDR2 reads FVKESK. The CDR3 is 14 amino acids. The CDR3 reads CASSLLGFQETQYF. The DNA for the CDR3 is TGTGCCAGCAGCCTTCTGGGATTCCAAGAGACCCAGTACTTC.

The genes are TRBV6-6 and TRBJ2-2; D call uncertain. The germline V gene has CDR1 MNHNY and CDR2 SVGAGI (reference sequence). Between the trimmed V and J ends, which lost 11 bases and 1 base, there was a span of 14 bases. This CDR3 region has 14 residues. CDR3 sequence: CAGRRAVNTGELFF. Written as DNA, the CDR3 is TGTGCCGGGCGCCGGGCGGTGAACACCGGGGAGCTGTTTTTT.

The chain is built from TRBV6-1 and TRBJ2-7; D possibly matches TRBD1 or TRBD2 (5 bases each). The CDR3 is 14 residues long. With 6 bases removed from V and 7 bases from J, the gap between germline ends came to 19 bases. Germline V lookup: CDR1 MNHNS, CDR2 SASEGT. CDR3 residues: CASSQASPEGEQYF. The CDR3 DNA is TGTGCCAGCAGCCAAGCGTCTCCCGAGGGGGAGCAGTACTTC.

The chain employs TRBV2 and TRBJ1-2, with TRBD1 as a possible D gene (6 bases). CDR1 SNHLY and CDR2 FYNNEI come from the germline V gene. V lost 9 bases to trimming and J lost 3 bases, with 17 bases between them. The CDR3 consists of 14 residues. CDR3 region: CARPLQGNYYGYTF. The CDR3 region has the DNA TGTGCCAGGCCACTACAGGGTAATTACTATGGCTACACCTTC.

This clone came up a few times. The rearrangement joins TRBV5-1 to TRBJ2-5; D is perhaps TRBD1 (6 bases). V gave up 0 bases and J gave up 4 bases, with 7 bases separating them. CDR1 is SGHRS, CDR2 YFSETQ, per germline. The CDR3 contains 13 residues. The CDR3 region is CASSLGGRETQYF. In DNA form, the CDR3 reads TGCGCCAGCAGCTTGGGGGGGCGAGAGACCCAGTACTTC.

This chain connects TRBV29-1 to TRBJ1-3, with D unresolved. The V end lost 4 bases, the J end lost 3 bases, and 13 bases lay between the germline ends. Germline CDR1 and CDR2: SQVTM and ANQGSEA. The CDR3 loop spans 14 amino acids. CDR3 residues: CSVAGKPNGNTIYF. Here the CDR3 DNA reads TGCAGCGTTGCTGGGAAGCCAAATGGAAACACCATATATTTT.

The V and J genes are TRBV5-6 and TRBJ2-1; a weak D match, TRBD1 (6 bases). The CDR3 runs 16 residues. Germline CDR1 reads SGHDT; CDR2 reads YYEEEE. V lost 4 bases to trimming and J lost 4 bases, with 18 bases between them. The CDR3 sequence is CASSPPGWDTYNEQFF. DNA for the CDR3: TGTGCCAGCAGCCCCCCGGGCTGGGACACGTACAATGAGCAGTTCTTC. Drawing the rest from reference TRBV5-6 and TRBJ2-1, the complete variable domain is DAGVTQSPTHLIKTRGQQVTLRCSPKSGHDTVSWYQQALGQGPQFIFQYYEEEERQRGNFPDRFSGHQFPNYSSELNVNALLLGDSALYLCASSPPGWDTYNEQFFGPGTRLTVL.